The rows below give T cell receptor beta chains drawn from one sample of a study of blood T cells in healthy people across ages. TCRdb re-derived calls from the 5' RACE reads in MiXCR, one entry per CDR3 protein. The sample records 920,000 or so distinct CDR3 sequences, 40% to 55% being singletons. Input material: blood. Receptors originate from a woman aged 60 to 75 in good health. Each CDR3 is given with its conserved first and last residue. The D gene is left open where the match is weak. Clone size is given for some rows only: seen once, a few or many times, or a class if the clone is expanded.

d_call	v_call	clone_size	j_call	cdr3_nt	cdr3_aa
-	TRBV9	-	TRBJ1-5	TGTGCCAGCGCTCTAGACGAGGGGAATCAGCCCCAGCATTTT	CASALDEGNQPQHF
-	TRBV5-1	-	TRBJ1-2	TGCGCCAGCAGCTTGGGGGGCCCGGGGTCCGGGGAATCCAGGGGCTATGGCTACACCTTC	CASSLGGPGSGESRGYGYTF
TRBD1	TRBV7-8	-	TRBJ1-5	TGTCCCAGCAGCCTCGGGACAGGGTCGATTCAGCCCCAGCATTTT	CPSSLGTGSIQPQHF
-	TRBV18	-	TRBJ2-3	TGTGCCAGCTCACCGGGGGTTGCTGAGATTTATACGCAGTATTTT	CASSPGVAEIYTQYF
-	TRBV10-2	-	TRBJ2-3	TGCGCCAGCAGTGTGGTAGCGAGGGGCCCAGATACGCAGTATTTT	CASSVVARGPDTQYF
-	TRBV30	-	TRBJ2-1	TGTGCCTGCGGACTATCCTACAATGAGCAGTTCTTC	CACGLSYNEQFF
-	TRBV13	-	TRBJ2-3	TGTGCCAGCAGCCCCCCCCCCCATGGTACGCAGTATTTT	CASSPPPHGTQYF
-	TRBV12-3/TRBV12-4	-	TRBJ2-5	TGTGCCAGCAGTTTCCGTGGACAGCAAGAGACCCAGTACTTC	CASSFRGQQETQYF
-	TRBV2	-	TRBJ1-1	TGTGCCAGCAGTGTTCAGGGGTACACTGAAGCTTTCTTT	CASSVQGYTEAFF
-	TRBV6-2/TRBV6-3	-	TRBJ1-1	TGTGCCAGCACCGAGGGAGGGACGGTGGTTGAAGCTTTCTTT	CASTEGGTVVEAFF
-	TRBV20-1	few	TRBJ1-1	TGCAGTGCTAGAGATTTAAAGAACACTGAAGCTTTCTTT	CSARDLKNTEAFF
TRBD1	TRBV5-1	few	TRBJ2-3	TGCGCCAGCAGCCCTGGGACAGTCTTCACAGATACGCAGTATTTT	CASSPGTVFTDTQYF
-	TRBV5-1	-	TRBJ2-7	TGCGCCAGCAGCTTGGTCGGGATCAGCTCCTACGAGCAGTACTTC	CASSLVGISSYEQYF
TRBD2	TRBV20-1	-	TRBJ2-1	TGCAGTGCTAGGCCCCTAGCGGAGATGTATGAGCAGTTCTTC	CSARPLAEMYEQFF
-	TRBV5-1	few	TRBJ2-4	TGCGCCAGCAGCTGGGCCCCCGGGGAGCAGTACTTC	CASSWAPGEQYF
-	TRBV20-1	-	TRBJ1-5	TGCAGTGCTAGAGCTCGTGGCAATCAGCCCCAGCATTTT	CSARARGNQPQHF
-	TRBV27	few	TRBJ2-2	TGTGCCAGCAGGGGGGCTAGCCCAGCCGGGGAGCTGTTTTTT	CASRGASPAGELFF
-	TRBV5-1	-	TRBJ2-1	TGCGCCAGCAGCTTTATGGCTACTCGAGCCCCGAGTGATGAGCAGTTCTTC	CASSFMATRAPSDEQFF
TRBD2	TRBV10-2	once	TRBJ2-7	TGCGCCAGCACGTCTAGCGGGAGGACGAGTCCCTACGAGCAGTACTTC	CASTSSGRTSPYEQYF
TRBD1	TRBV5-5	-	TRBJ1-2	TGTGCCAGCAGCTGGAGGGACAGGGGGATATTAGGTGGCTACACCTTC	CASSWRDRGILGGYTF
-	TRBV11-2	few	TRBJ2-1	TGTGCCAGCAGCTCTTCATCGCCTGGAAAGTTCTTC	CASSSSSPGKFF
TRBD2	TRBV3-1	few	TRBJ2-5	TGTGCCAGCAGTCCCGGGACTACCACGGAGGAGACCCAGTACTTC	CASSPGTTTEETQYF
-	TRBV3-1	few	TRBJ2-1	TGTGCCAGCAGCCAACAACACTACAATGAGCAGTTCTTC	CASSQQHYNEQFF
-	TRBV20-1	-	TRBJ2-7	TGCAGTGTCGACAATGCCTACGAGCAGTACTTC	CSVDNAYEQYF
-	TRBV25-1	-	TRBJ2-3	TGTGCCAGCAGTGAGCCCCAGCCGTCAGATACGCAGTATTTT	CASSEPQPSDTQYF
-	TRBV6-5	-	TRBJ2-1	TGTGCCAGCAGCGAGCTCGGGTGCGAGCAGTTCTTC	CASSELGCEQFF
-	TRBV29-1	few	TRBJ2-7	TGCAGCGGGGGATCCGCCTACGAGCAGTACTTC	CSGGSAYEQYF
-	TRBV11-2	few	TRBJ2-3	TGTGCCAGCAGCTCCCCGGGTGGGGTAGCGATTAGCACAGATACGCAGTATTTT	CASSSPGGVAISTDTQYF
-	TRBV7-8	few	TRBJ2-3	TGTGCCAGCAGCTTACTTTTAGTAGATACGCAGTATTTT	CASSLLLVDTQYF
-	TRBV15	few	TRBJ2-7	TGTGCCACCAGCAGAGGCCCTCCGGTCTACGAGCAGTACTTC	CATSRGPPVYEQYF
-	TRBV21-1	few	TRBJ2-7	TGTGCCAGCAGCAACGACCACAGGCGACGCCACTACGAGCAGTACTTC	CASSNDHRRRHYEQYF
-	TRBV12-3/TRBV12-4	-	TRBJ2-3	TGTGCCAGCAGTTTTGGGTTACGGCTAGCGAGACACACAGATACGCAGTATTTT	CASSFGLRLARHTDTQYF
TRBD2	TRBV6-2/TRBV6-3	few	TRBJ2-1	TGTGCCAGCAGTTACTCGAAAGACGCGGGACTAGCGGGAGTCGATGAGCAGTTCTTC	CASSYSKDAGLAGVDEQFF
-	TRBV4-2	-	TRBJ1-6	TGTGCCAGCAGCCAAGGGACGGTCGATAATTCACCCCTCCACTTT	CASSQGTVDNSPLHF
TRBD2	TRBV6-2/TRBV6-3	few	TRBJ2-1	TGTGCCAGCAGTTACCGGCGGGAGTATGGGGACGAGCAGTTCTTC	CASSYRREYGDEQFF
TRBD2	TRBV18	few	TRBJ2-1	TGTGCCAGCTCACCGGCTAGCGGGAGTAATGAGCAGTTCTTC	CASSPASGSNEQFF
-	TRBV7-9	-	TRBJ2-1	TGTGCCAGCAGCTTGTCCCCTTATGAGCAGTTCTTC	CASSLSPYEQFF
TRBD1	TRBV10-3	few	TRBJ2-7	TGTGCCAGCGGACAGGTCTCCTACGAGCAGTACTTC	CASGQVSYEQYF
-	TRBV28	-	TRBJ2-5	TGTGCCAGCAGCCGACGGGTCGGAGAGACCCAGTACTTC	CASSRRVGETQYF
-	TRBV3-1	-	TRBJ1-2	TGTGCCAGCAGCCAAAGGTCAAGATCTAACTATGGCTACACCTTC	CASSQRSRSNYGYTF
TRBD2	TRBV9	-	TRBJ2-7	TGTGCCAGCAGCGTAGGTAGCGGGAGGACTTCCTACGAGCAGTACTTC	CASSVGSGRTSYEQYF
-	TRBV4-1	-	TRBJ2-3	TGCGCCAGCAGCCAAGATGGTAGCTACACAGATACGCAGTATTTT	CASSQDGSYTDTQYF
TRBD2	TRBV7-9	few	TRBJ2-7	TGTGCCAGCAGCCCTCTCGGGGGGGAAGGCGACTACGAGCAGTACTTC	CASSPLGGEGDYEQYF
TRBD2	TRBV4-1	-	TRBJ2-1	TGCGCCAGCAGCCAGGGGGACTACTCCTACAATGAGCAGTTCTTC	CASSQGDYSYNEQFF
-	TRBV20-1	-	TRBJ1-5	TGCAGTGCTAGAGATGTCCAGGGGTGGCATCAGCCCCAGCATTTT	CSARDVQGWHQPQHF
TRBD1	TRBV10-3	few	TRBJ2-1	TGTGCCATCAGTGCCGGACCGGGACAGGGGGCACAGCGGAGATCCAATGAGCAGTTCTTC	CAISAGPGQGAQRRSNEQFF
-	TRBV9	once	TRBJ2-1	TGTGCCAGCAGCGCCCCGTTAGCGGAAGGCTCCTACAATGAGCAGTTCTTC	CASSAPLAEGSYNEQFF
-	TRBV20-1	-	TRBJ2-3	TGCAGTGCTAGAGCGGTAGCGGCTAGCACAGATACGCAGTATTTT	CSARAVAASTDTQYF
-	TRBV9	-	TRBJ2-1	TGTGCCAGCAGCCCATGGGGGGCGCGAGGAGAGACCCAGTTCTTC	CASSPWGARGETQFF
TRBD2	TRBV10-3	-	TRBJ2-4	TGTGCCATCAGTGAGTCGTGGCGGGAGGGTTTGTTTGACATTCAGTACTTC	CAISESWREGLFDIQYF
-	TRBV20-1	few	TRBJ2-1	TGCAGTGCTAGAGACCCGCAGGGATGGGTCAATGAGCAGTTCTTC	CSARDPQGWVNEQFF
-	TRBV20-1	-	TRBJ1-1	TGCAGTGCTAAATCCCCAGTCTCGAACACTGAAGCTTTCTTT	CSAKSPVSNTEAFF
TRBD1	TRBV4-2	few	TRBJ1-1	TGTGCCAGCAGCCTAGACAGGGGGCGGACTGAAGCTTTCTTT	CASSLDRGRTEAFF
TRBD2	TRBV6-2/TRBV6-3	-	TRBJ2-3	TGTGCCAGCAGTTACACGCACGGGACTAGCGGGAGGTTAGATACGCAGTATTTT	CASSYTHGTSGRLDTQYF